The present T cell receptor (beta chain) was sequenced within a study of CXCR3-negative and CXCR3-positive naive CD8 T cells. Study results and caveats: Naive cells positive for CXCR3 carried more hydrophobic TRB CDR3s than CXCR3-negative ones.

Researchers prepared the TRB cDNA libraries using 5' RACE with UMI labels. Reprocessing the 5' RACE reads, TCRdb reports a single entry for every CDR3 protein and omits DNA. This sample's table reports around 120,000 distinct CDR3 sequences. Germline CDR1 is LGHNA and CDR2 is YNFKEQ. CDR3 length equals 18 residues. Naive CD8+ T cells were CD45RO-CCR7+CD27+CD95-. In the case of this clonotype: Its antigen is unidentified.

Sample: naive CXCR3+ CD8+ T cells from blood. Specified subset: CD45RO-CCR7+CD27+CD95- naive CD8+ T cells expressing CXCR3 (TNR3+). The chain recombines TRBV4-2 with TRBJ2-1; TCRdb names TRBD2, which stays unverified in the absence of DNA. This TCR derives from a human donor in good health. Some clones in this sample may be carry-over from other donors' samples. The CDR3 loop is CASSPVGFSGSSYNEQFF.